This is a list of T cell receptor beta chains from one sample in a study of naive and memory T cell subsets. From the UMI-ligation and nested PCR reads, TCRdb called clonotypes with MiXCR, one entry per CDR3 protein. The table has about 150,000 distinct CDR3 sequences, 22% seen once. Sequencing input: naive CD4+ T cells from blood. These receptors were taken from a human donor in good health. Each CDR3 is given without its conserved first and last residue.

V	CDR3
TRBV20-1	SARGSGNQPQH
TRBV29-1	SVRQVLNTEAF
TRBV7-9	ASSPRLTGRYEQY
TRBV28	ASMRPSYEQY
TRBV12-3/TRBV12-4	ASSLVGPGETQY
TRBV5-1	ASSFPTEKGIQY
TRBV28	ASRGWTSGRASNL
TRBV12-3/TRBV12-4	ASTIGQGRDTQY
TRBV5-1	ASTLRDSSTDTQY
TRBV5-1	ASSLVTGGKIEQF
TRBV18	ASLGTTLVQETQY
TRBV7-9	ASSRQYEQY
TRBV5-1	ASRALTDTQY
TRBV6-1	ASSQGGSIQY
TRBV15	ATSPSWNSGNTIY
TRBV29-1	SVSGVHEQF
TRBV29-1	SVVWDSYEQY
TRBV12-3/TRBV12-4	ASRSTVYNEQF
TRBV7-2	ASSISGRAGYIQY
TRBV6-6	ASTTGASGNTIY
TRBV5-1	ASSPGQTQETQY
TRBV7-8	ASSFSFKEQY
TRBV7-6	ASSRGVTELYEQY